This passage covers 29 T cell receptor beta chains from one sample sequenced in a study of blood T cell repertoires in COVID-19. The data were produced by immunoSEQ multiplex PCR, yet TCRdb's version contains in-frame clones alone and is incomplete. The sample lists under 200,000 clones; more than 70% were seen once. The specimen was peripheral blood. These receptors came from a man aged 35-49 years with active or convalescent COVID-19.

This sequence joins TRBV28 and TRBJ2-2; 9 bases are a match to TRBD1. V lost 10 bases, J lost 4 bases, and 13 bases stayed unmatched. CDR3 length: 16 residues. Germline V gene lookup returns CDR1 MDHEN and CDR2 SYDVKM. The CDR3 DNA sequence: TGTGCCATCCGGCAAGGACAGGGGATTGCCACCGGGGAGCTGTTTTTT. It specifies CAIRQGQGIATGELFF.

The chain joins TRBV27 to TRBJ1-5; TRBD1 is a possible D gene (5 bases). This CDR3 has 14 amino acids. Trimming took off 3 bases at V and 2 bases at J, with 8 bases between the two ends. Germline CDR1 is MNHEY and CDR2 is SMNVEV (reference sequence). The CDR3 reads CASSLLGGNQPQHF. The CDR3 DNA is TGTGCCAGCAGTTTGTTAGGGGGCAATCAGCCCCAGCATTTT.

The rearrangement links TRBV19 to TRBJ2-2; 8 bases map to TRBD1. Germline trimming cut 6 bases from V and 1 base from J; bases unmatched to any gene: 7. Germline CDR1 reads LNHDA; CDR2 reads SQIVND (reference sequence). The CDR3 consists of 16 residues. The CDR3 DNA sequence: TGTGCCAGTAGCCCGGCGGGGACAGGGAACACCGGGGAGCTGTTTTTT. This codes for CASSPAGTGNTGELFF.

This clone turned up a few times. This chain connects TRBV5-1 to TRBJ1-2; TRBD1 matches at 9 bases. Looked up from germline, CDR1 is SGHRS and CDR2 is YFSETQ. The V gene end was trimmed by 0 bases and the J gene end by 7 bases; junction bases not matched to a gene: 16. This CDR3 has 18 residues. CDR3 nucleotide sequence: TGCGCCAGCAGCTTGGTAGGTCTTCCGGGACAGGGCTTCAGTGGCTACACCTTC. Encoded protein: CASSLVGLPGQGFSGYTF.

The rearrangement links TRBV19 to TRBJ1-5, with 9 positions matching TRBD1. This CDR3 region has 16 residues. Per germline, CDR1 LNHDA and CDR2 SQIVND (reference sequence). Germline trimming cut 4 bases from V and 1 base from J; bases unmatched to any gene: 5. The CDR3 here is CASSSNRGQSNQPQHF. The CDR3 DNA reads TGTGCCAGTAGTAGCAACAGGGGGCAGAGCAATCAGCCCCAGCATTTT.

This clone showed up just a few times. The CDR3 reads CASSEFAGGNTEAFF. The CDR3 coding sequence is TGCGCCAGCAGTGAGTTCGCAGGGGGGAACACTGAAGCTTTCTTT. The chain combines TRBV10-2 with TRBJ1-1, with 7 bases identical to TRBD1. Germline loops: CDR1 WSHSY, CDR2 SAAADI. Trimming cost V 1 base and J 1 base; bases outside gene matches: 3. The CDR3 totals 15 residues.

The chain is built from TRBV7-2 and TRBJ1-2, with no clear D. With 4 bases removed from V and 6 bases from J, the gap between germline ends came to 12 bases. This CDR3 spans 13 amino acids. Germline CDR1 reads SGHTA; CDR2 reads FQGNSA. CDR3 loop: CASSSAARNGYTF. The CDR3 bases are TGTGCCAGCAGCTCTGCGGCCCGGAATGGCTACACCTTC.

The chain employs TRBV2 and TRBJ1-2, with D unresolved. The germline V and J ends were trimmed by 8 bases and 4 bases, with 17 bases remaining between them. The CDR3 has 14 residues. CDR1 SNHLY and CDR2 FYNNEI come from the germline V gene. The CDR3 spells CASCNPGSGYGYTF. The CDR3 nucleotides are TGTGCCAGCTGCAACCCGGGGTCCGGCTATGGCTACACCTTC.

The rearrangement links TRBV30 to TRBJ1-5; 7 nucleotides line up with TRBD1. V trimming: 0 bases; J trimming: 6 bases; junction bases outside the gene matches: 11. CDR1 and CDR2 from the germline V gene are GTSNPN and SVGIG (reference sequence). This CDR3 is built from 16 residues. As DNA, the CDR3 is TGTGCCTGGAGTGTACCCTCCGCAGGGGGTATTCAGCCCCAGCATTTT. Translated: CAWSVPSAGGIQPQHF.

This chain connects TRBV4-3 to TRBJ2-7, with 7 bases aligning to TRBD2. The ends lost 0 bases at V and 6 bases at J; junction bases unmatched: 2. Germline assignment: CDR1 LGHNA and CDR2 YSLEER. This CDR3 contains 13 residues. The CDR3 DNA is TGCGCCAGCAGCCAAGATTGGGGGGGCGAGCAGTACTTC. Residues: CASSQDWGGEQYF.

This rearrangement joins TRBV28 to TRBJ1-2; 8 positions agree with TRBD1. The CDR3 sequence is 15 residues long. Germline CDR1 MDHEN, CDR2 SYDVKM. Trimming removed 5 bases from V and 8 bases from J; junction bases left unmatched: 13. The CDR3 DNA follows: TGTGCCAGCAGTCTCCGGACAGGGACCAGTGGGGGCTACACCTTC. Its translation: CASSLRTGTSGGYTF.

The chain couples TRBV7-8 to TRBJ1-4; 8 nucleotides agree with TRBD1. The CDR3 runs to 15 residues. Germline lookup yields CDR1 SGHVS and CDR2 FQNEAQ. The trim removed 4 bases at V and 10 bases at J, leaving 11 bases unmatched. The CDR3 nucleotides read TGTGCCAGCAGCTCGGACAGGGTCGGAGGGGGAAAACTGTTTTTT. Amino acid sequence: CASSSDRVGGGKLFF.

The gene calls are TRBV7-9 and TRBJ2-3, with 8 bases fitting TRBD1. CDR1 SEHNR and CDR2 FQNEAQ come from the germline V gene (reference sequence). V was clipped by 4 bases and J by 1 base; unmatched bases: 4. The CDR3 consists of 15 residues. The CDR3 sequence is CASSSDRGRTDTQYF. DNA for the CDR3: TGTGCCAGCAGCTCTGACAGGGGCCGCACAGATACGCAGTATTTT.

The chain uses TRBV30 and TRBJ1-1; D unclear. The CDR3 runs to 17 residues. The V and J ends lost 5 bases and 3 bases respectively, with 25 bases between them. Germline V gives CDR1 GTSNPN, CDR2 SVGIG (reference sequence). CDR3 nucleotide sequence: TGTGCCTGGCAAGGGCGGGGAATGACTGGTCGGGACACTGAAGCTTTCTTT. It codes for CAWQGRGMTGRDTEAFF.

CDR3 loop: CASSQDWGKQGALGYTF. CDR3 nucleotide sequence: TGTGCCAGCAGCCAAGATTGGGGAAAACAGGGGGCGCTTGGCTACACCTTC. The chain joins TRBV3-1 (or the pseudogene TRBV3-2) to TRBJ1-2, with 9 positions matching TRBD1. Germline trimming cut 0 bases from V and 7 bases from J; bases unmatched to any gene: 12. The CDR3 length is 17 residues. The germline gives CDR1 LGHDT, CDR2 YNNKEL (reference sequence).

The chain employs TRBV19 and TRBJ2-6, with D maybe TRBD1 (6 bases). This CDR3 region has 18 residues. V was trimmed by 6 bases and J by 0 bases, leaving 18 bases between them. The germline V gene encodes CDR1 LNHDA and CDR2 SQIVND (reference sequence). For the CDR3, the DNA is TGTGCCAGTAGCCGGAGGACAGTTTCTTACTCTGGGGCCAACGTCCTGACTTTC. This sequence encodes CASSRRTVSYSGANVLTF. The full variable domain, with the rest looked up from reference TRBV19 and TRBJ2-6, is DGGITQSPKYLFRKEGQNVTLSCEQNLNHDAMYWYRQDPGQGLRLIYYSQIVNDFQKGDIAEGYSVSREKKESFPLTVTSAQKNPTAFYLCASSRRTVSYSGANVLTFGAGSRLTVL.

The rearrangement links TRBV5-4 to TRBJ1-1, with 7 bases matching TRBD1. Per germline, CDR1 SGHNT and CDR2 YYREEE (reference sequence). CDR3 length equals 16 residues. Losses at the gene ends were 4 bases for V and 0 bases for J; bases not matched to a gene: 9. In DNA form, the CDR3 reads TGTGCCAGCAGCAAATCCCCGGGACAGCTGAACACTGAAGCTTTCTTT. Its translation is CASSKSPGQLNTEAFF.

This rearrangement joins TRBV29-1 to TRBJ1-2, with 7 positions matching TRBD1. Germline-derived CDR1 and CDR2 are SQVTM and ANQGSEA. J gave up 6 bases and V 7 bases, and 8 bases lay outside the gene matches. The CDR3 consists of 12 residues. The CDR3 coding sequence is TGCAGCGCAAAAGACAGGGCTGATGGCTACACCTTC. It specifies CSAKDRADGYTF. The full variable domain, completed using reference TRBV29-1 and TRBJ1-2, is SAVISQKPSRDICQRGTSLTIQCQVDSQVTMMFWYRQQPGQSLTLIATANQGSEATYESGFVIDKFPISRPNLTFSTLTVSNMSPEDSSIYLCSAKDRADGYTFGSGTRLTVV.

The V call is TRBV6-5, the J call TRBJ1-1; possibly TRBD1 for D (5 bases). Germline-derived CDR1 and CDR2 are MNHEY and SVGAGI. The CDR3 is 13 residues long. The germline V and J ends were trimmed by 10 bases and 1 base, with 13 bases remaining between them. In DNA, the CDR3 is TGTGCCACCGGGGGGGGAACGAACACTGAAGCTTTCTTT. This translates into CATGGGTNTEAFF.

V gene TRBV10-3 combines with J gene TRBJ2-2; TRBD1 matches at 10 bases. The germline V gene encodes CDR1 ENHRY and CDR2 SYGVKD. V shed 7 bases and J 7 bases; nucleotides not matched to a gene: 9. The CDR3 is 15 residues long. CDR3 sequence (DNA): TGTGCCATCACCTTCGGACAGGGGGAAATCGGGGAGCTGTTTTTT. This codes for CAITFGQGEIGELFF.

This chain connects TRBV7-9 to TRBJ1-4; D possibly corresponds to TRBD1 (6 bases). Trimming removed 5 bases at V and 0 bases at J, with 22 bases between. Germline CDR1 and CDR2: SEHNR and FQNEAQ (reference sequence). The CDR3 length is 19 residues. CDR3 bases: TGTGCCAGCAGCCTCCCTAAGCAGGGGCCATATTCAACTAATGAAAAACTGTTTTTT. Encoded protein: CASSLPKQGPYSTNEKLFF.

This clone showed up just once. The V and J genes are TRBV27 and TRBJ2-3, with D maybe TRBD2 (5 bases). The CDR3 sequence is 16 residues long. Germline-derived CDR1 and CDR2 are MNHEY and SMNVEV (reference sequence). V lost 1 base to trimming and J lost 0 bases, with 11 bases between them. This CDR3 reads CASSLLTTTSTDTQYF. CDR3 DNA sequence: TGTGCCAGCAGTTTATTGACTACCACCAGCACAGATACGCAGTATTTT.

The chain carries TRBV5-1 and TRBJ1-1, with D maybe TRBD1 (6 bases). CDR1 is SGHRS, CDR2 YFSETQ, per germline. The CDR3 is 15 residues long. V lost 1 base and J 1 base, leaving 11 bases between the germline ends. CDR3 amino acids: CASSLSGTKNTEAFF. CDR3 in DNA: TGCGCCAGCAGCTTGTCCGGGACAAAGAACACTGAAGCTTTCTTT. Full variable domain (missing parts from reference TRBV5-1 and TRBJ1-1): KAGVTQTPRYLIKTRGQQVTLSCSPISGHRSVSWYQQTPGQGLQFLFEYFSETQRNKGNFPGRFSGRQFSNSRSEMNVSTLELGDSALYLCASSLSGTKNTEAFFGQGTRLTVV.

This chain links TRBV6-5 with TRBJ2-5; tentative D call: TRBD2 (6 bases). Trimming took 10 bases from V and 5 from J, leaving 23 bases between them. Germline V gene sequence: CDR1 MNHEY, CDR2 SVGAGI. The CDR3 is made up of 15 amino acids. The CDR3 DNA is TGTGCCACCCTCCGGTCGGGTGGGGCGGGGGAGACCCAGTACTTC. Amino acid sequence: CATLRSGGAGETQYF.

The gene calls are TRBV27 and TRBJ2-7; tentatively, D is TRBD1 (6 bases). Deletions cut 8 bases from V and 2 bases from J, with 13 bases between. CDR3 length: 13 residues. Germline V gives CDR1 MNHEY, CDR2 SMNVEV (reference sequence). CDR3 DNA: TGTGCCAGCTCACCTGGACAGCCCTACGAGCAGTACTTC. As protein: CASSPGQPYEQYF.

The chain is built from TRBV27 and TRBJ1-1; 8 bases fit TRBD1. The trim removed 6 bases at V and 1 base at J, leaving 7 bases unmatched. This CDR3 spans 15 amino acids. Germline CDR1 is MNHEY and CDR2 is SMNVEV (reference sequence). The CDR3 sequence: CASSPGGLRNTEAFF. The DNA of the CDR3 is TGTGCCAGCAGCCCAGGGGGCCTACGGAACACTGAAGCTTTCTTT.

This chain joins TRBV7-2 and TRBJ1-5; 10 nucleotides match TRBD1. Germline CDR1 reads SGHTA; CDR2 reads FQGNSA. With V trimmed by 0 bases and J by 7 bases, 9 bases remained unmatched. The CDR3 consists of 17 residues. Here the CDR3 DNA reads TGTGCCAGCAGCTTAGCGCTGGACAGGGGGGGTTCCCAGCCCCAGCATTTT. This translates into CASSLALDRGGSQPQHF. The full variable domain, completed using reference TRBV7-2 and TRBJ1-5, is GAGVSQSPSNKVTEKGKDVELRCDPISGHTALYWYRQSLGQGLEFLIYFQGNSAPDKSGLPSDRFSAERTGGSVSTLTIQRTQQEDSAVYLCASSLALDRGGSQPQHFGDGTRLSIL.

The rearrangement joins TRBV13 to TRBJ2-7; 12 bases map to TRBD1. The germline CDR1 and CDR2 sequences are PRHDT and FYEKMQ (reference sequence). CDR3 length: 17 residues. The V segment lost 5 bases and the J segment 5 bases; nucleotides outside the gene matches: 13. The CDR3 loop is CASSPLFPGQGAHEQYF. CDR3 bases: TGTGCCAGCAGCCCACTATTCCCGGGACAGGGGGCCCACGAGCAGTACTTC.

J is TRBJ1-2 and V is TRBV6-5; TRBD1 is a possible D gene (5 bases). Germline CDR1 MNHEY, CDR2 SVGAGI. This CDR3 is 13 amino acids long. Trimming removed 6 bases at V and 7 bases at J, with 15 bases between. CDR3 sequence (DNA): TGTGCCAGCAGCCTATGGGGCCTTGGTGGCTACACCTTC. Amino acids: CASSLWGLGGYTF.